A single sample gave rise to the 18 T cell receptor beta chains below, sequenced in a study of spatial heterogeneity in lung cancer. MiXCR, run by TCRdb on the 5' RACE reads, gives a single entry per CDR3 protein. The sample lists 9,000 to 13,000 distinct CDR3 sequences; 12% were seen once. Time point here: sample taken at primary tumor resection. Their target antigens are unknown. Findings and caveats of the study: Tumor mutation count correlated with how many alpha and beta TCRs expanded intratumorally.

Sequenced here: lung tumor tissue, sampled at surgery. These receptors all stem from a male donor with early-stage non-small cell lung cancer.

There are many counts of this clonotype. The chain is built from TRBV12-3 or TRBV12-4 and TRBJ2-6, with a possible D match to TRBD1 (5 bases). This CDR3 contains 16 residues. The germline V and J ends were trimmed by 3 bases and 0 bases, with 9 bases remaining between them. CDR3 DNA sequence: TGTGCCAGCAGTTTTACAAGGGGCTCTGGGGCCAACGTCCTGACTTTC. Residues: CASSFTRGSGANVLTF.

This clonotype was found many times. The chain joins TRBV29-1 to TRBJ2-5; D is undetermined. The germline V gene encodes CDR1 SQVTM and CDR2 ANQGSEA. The CDR3 extends over 12 amino acids. V was trimmed by 4 bases and J by 3 bases, leaving 9 bases between them. Written as DNA, the CDR3 is TGCAGCGTTGGATTAACAGAAGAGACCCAGTACTTC. As protein: CSVGLTEETQYF.

The sample holds many counts of this clonotype. The chain uses TRBV29-1 and TRBJ2-7, with 7 bases matching TRBD2. Trimming removed 7 bases from V and 5 bases from J; junction bases left unmatched: 8. Germline CDR1 reads SQVTM; CDR2 reads ANQGSEA. The CDR3 covers 12 residues. As DNA, the CDR3 is TGCAGCGAGGGGAGCGGGACTAACGAGCAGTACTTC. Translating gives CSEGSGTNEQYF.

This clonotype was seen at least ten times. This rearrangement joins TRBV6-5 to TRBJ2-7; D gene ambiguous. From germline, CDR1 is MNHEY and CDR2 SVGAGI. The ends were cut back, 0 bases at V and 2 bases at J, with 8 bases in the middle. This CDR3 region has 14 residues. In DNA form, the CDR3 reads TGTGCCAGCAGTTACTCTTCCGAAACCTACGAGCAGTACTTC. Protein product: CASSYSSETYEQYF.

This clonotype was counted many times. This chain connects TRBV28 to TRBJ2-3; 8 positions agree with TRBD1. Trimming cost V 9 bases and J 4 bases; bases outside gene matches: 6. The germline CDR1 and CDR2 sequences are MDHEN and SYDVKM. The CDR3 contains 13 residues. CDR3: CASQQGGADTQYF. For the CDR3, the DNA is TGTGCCAGTCAACAGGGGGGCGCAGATACGCAGTATTTT. Using reference TRBV28 and TRBJ2-3 for the parts outside the CDR3, the full variable domain is DVKVTQSSRYLVKRTGEKVFLECVQDMDHENMFWYRQDPGLGLRLIYFSYDVKMKEKGDIPEGYSVSREKKERFSLILESASTNQTSMYLCASQQGGADTQYFGPGTRLTVL.

Concerning this clonotype: Its ends do not fully match the called genes, so a read error is possible. This sequence joins TRBV7-2 and TRBJ2-1, with TRBD1 as a possible D gene (6 bases). The length of the CDR3 is 15 residues. Germline CDR1 reads SGHTA; CDR2 reads FQGNSA. CDR3 in DNA: TGTGCCAGCACCTTAAAGACAGGTGGTGGGAATGAGCAGTTCTTC. Encoded protein: CASTLKTGGGNEQFF. The whole variable domain, filled in from reference TRBV7-2 and TRBJ2-1, reads GAGVSQSPSNKVTEKGKDVELRCDPISGHTALYWYRQSLGQGLEFLIYFQGNSAPDKSGLPSDRFSAERTGGSVSTLTIQRTQQEDSAVYLCASTLKTGGGNEQFFGPGTRLTVL.

V gene TRBV7-9 combines with J gene TRBJ1-5, with D hard to call. The V gene lost 1 base and the J gene lost 7 bases, with 11 bases spanning the gap. Germline V CDR1 and CDR2: SEHNR, FQNEAQ (reference sequence). This CDR3 region has 14 residues. CDR3 DNA sequence: TGTGCCAGCAGCTTAGGTGGGGTGGGCCAGCCCCAGCATTTT. Translated, it gives CASSLGGVGQPQHF. The whole variable domain, filled in from reference TRBV7-9 and TRBJ1-5, reads DTGVSQNPRHKITKRGQNVTFRCDPISEHNRLYWYRQTLGQGPEFLTYFQNEAQLEKSRLLSDRFSAERPKGSFSTLEIQRTEQGDSAMYLCASSLGGVGQPQHFGDGTRLSIL.

This clonotype is medium-sized in the sample. CDR3 amino acids: CASSLGTEETQYF. The CDR3 DNA is TGTGCCAGTAGTCTAGGGACGGAAGAGACCCAGTACTTC. J is TRBJ2-5 and V is TRBV19, with D possibly being TRBD1 or TRBD2 (5 bases each). Germline CDR1 LNHDA, CDR2 SQIVND (reference sequence). Trimming took off 5 bases at V and 3 bases at J, with 10 bases between the two ends. The CDR3 extends over 13 amino acids.

At least ten counts were recorded for this clonotype. A much bigger clone sits one base away, suggesting this may be a read error. This chain joins TRBV4-2 and TRBJ2-7, with D maybe TRBD1 (5 bases). The CDR3 has 15 residues. The germline V and J ends were trimmed by 1 base and 5 bases, with 15 bases remaining between them. Germline V gene lookup returns CDR1 LGHNA and CDR2 YNFKEQ. CDR3 loop: CASSQARTSKNEQYF. In DNA form, the CDR3 reads TGTGCCAGCAGCCAAGCTCGGACAAGCAAAAACGAGCAGTACTTC.

In its sample, this clonotype is medium-sized. The chain couples TRBV6-2 or TRBV6-3 to TRBJ1-1; 7 bases line up with TRBD1. CDR3 length equals 16 residues. Germline V gene sequence: CDR1 MNHEY, CDR2 SVGEGT. V was pared by 7 bases and J by 0 bases, with 11 bases of the junction left unmatched. The CDR3 DNA follows: TGTGCCAGCACCCCTTGGCAGGGGGTTATGAACACTGAAGCTTTCTTT. It yields the protein CASTPWQGVMNTEAFF.

This clonotype appeared many times. The chain has TRBV3-1 and TRBJ2-2; D might be TRBD1 or TRBD2, each matching 5 bases. Looked up from germline, CDR1 is LGHDT and CDR2 is YNNKEL (reference sequence). This CDR3 comprises 15 residues. Deletions cut 8 bases from V and 2 bases from J, with 15 bases between. In DNA form, the CDR3 reads TGTGCCAGCGGAGGTCGTGGGGCTAACACCGGGGAGCTGTTTTTT. It codes for CASGGRGANTGELFF.

The chain is built from TRBV21-1 and TRBJ1-2; the table's D call, TRBD1, was not checked against the DNA. TRBV21-1 is a pseudogene. The CDR3 is 16 residues long. The CDR3 bases are TGTGCCAGCAGCAGATCCAGACAGGGTCGGGTCTATGGCTACACCTTC. It codes for CASSRSRQGRVYGYTF.

This chain links TRBV5-6 with TRBJ2-1; D perhaps matches TRBD2 (5 bases). V lost 6 bases and J lost 0, with 16 bases in between. Germline V gene lookup returns CDR1 SGHDT and CDR2 YYEEEE. There are 16 residues in the CDR3. CDR3 sequence (DNA): TGTGCCAGCAAAAACTTGCGGGTCAGCTCCTACAATGAGCAGTTCTTC. It encodes CASKNLRVSSYNEQFF.

This clonotype was detected ten times or more. The chain carries TRBV29-1 and TRBJ2-3, with D unclear. The V and J ends lost 2 bases and 5 bases respectively, with 29 bases between them. The germline V gene has CDR1 SQVTM and CDR2 ANQGSEA. This CDR3 has 19 residues. The CDR3 region is CSVESPSGVRGYRGDTQYF. The CDR3 coding sequence is TGCAGCGTTGAATCCCCTTCTGGGGTTCGCGGATACCGAGGAGATACGCAGTATTTT.

This clonotype was recorded at least ten times. The chain employs TRBV6-2 or TRBV6-3 and TRBJ2-2, with TRBD2 as a possible D gene (5 bases). Trimming removed 1 base from V and 6 bases from J, with 9 bases in between. This CDR3 spans 14 amino acids. Looked up from germline, CDR1 is MNHEY and CDR2 is SVGEGT. CDR3 loop: CASSYFPGSGELFF. The DNA for the CDR3 is TGTGCCAGCAGTTACTTTCCGGGGTCCGGGGAGCTGTTTTTT.

The chain links TRBV4-1 to TRBJ1-2, with a possible D match to TRBD1 (5 bases). The V gene's germline CDR1 is MGHRA and CDR2 YSYEKL. This CDR3 comprises 14 residues. Trimming left V 0 bases short and J 7 bases short, with 12 bases between. Here the CDR3 reads CASSQDQGSSGYTF. Written as DNA, the CDR3 is TGCGCCAGCAGCCAAGATCAGGGCAGCAGTGGCTACACCTTC.

This clonotype was counted at least ten times. V is TRBV25-1 and J is TRBJ1-2; D unresolved. The germline V gene has CDR1 MGHDK and CDR2 SYGVNS. The V gene lost 8 bases and the J gene lost 9 bases, with 13 bases spanning the gap. The CDR3 contains 11 residues. CDR3: CASYAPFRYTF. In DNA form, the CDR3 reads TGTGCCAGCTATGCCCCCTTTCGCTACACCTTC.

There are a few counts of this clonotype. This chain joins TRBV20-1 and TRBJ1-1, with D unresolved. Trimming removed 6 bases at V and 3 bases at J, with 14 bases between. This CDR3 has 13 residues. CDR1 is DFQATT, CDR2 SNEGSKA, per germline (reference sequence). The CDR3 DNA sequence: TGCAGTGCCCCCGTTTCGCGGGACACTGAAGCTTTCTTT. Translation: CSAPVSRDTEAFF.